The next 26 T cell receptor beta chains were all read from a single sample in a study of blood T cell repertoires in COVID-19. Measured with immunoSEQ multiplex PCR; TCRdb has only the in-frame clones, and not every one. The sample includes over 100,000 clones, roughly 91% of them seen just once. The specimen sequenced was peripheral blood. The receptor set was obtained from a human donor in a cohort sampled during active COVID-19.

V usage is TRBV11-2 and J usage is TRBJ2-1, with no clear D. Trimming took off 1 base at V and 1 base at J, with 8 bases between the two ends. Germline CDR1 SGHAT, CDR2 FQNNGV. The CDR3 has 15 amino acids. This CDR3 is CASSLVVASYNEQFF. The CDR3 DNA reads TGTGCCAGCAGCTTAGTAGTAGCTTCCTACAATGAGCAGTTCTTC.

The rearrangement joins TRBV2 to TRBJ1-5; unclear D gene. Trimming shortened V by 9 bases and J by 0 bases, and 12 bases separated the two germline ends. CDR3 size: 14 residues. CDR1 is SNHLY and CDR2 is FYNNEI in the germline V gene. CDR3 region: CASSREYSNQPQHF. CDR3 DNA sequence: TGTGCCAGTTCAAGAGAGTATAGCAATCAGCCCCAGCATTTT.

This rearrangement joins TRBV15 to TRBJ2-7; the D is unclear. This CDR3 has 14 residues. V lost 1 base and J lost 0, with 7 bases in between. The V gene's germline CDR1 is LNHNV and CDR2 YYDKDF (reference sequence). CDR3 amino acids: CATSRGINSYEQYF. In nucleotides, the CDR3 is TGTGCCACCAGCAGAGGTATAAACTCCTACGAGCAGTACTTC.

The CDR3 sequence is CASSSYSILTLAGGDTQYF. CDR3 nucleotide sequence: TGTGCCAGCAGCTCCTATTCCATACTAACCCTAGCGGGAGGCGATACGCAGTATTTT. The chain uses TRBV5-6 and TRBJ2-3; 11 nucleotides agree with TRBD2. Germline-derived CDR1 and CDR2 are SGHDT and YYEEEE. V lost 3 bases to trimming and J lost 6 bases; unmatched junction nucleotides: 18. The CDR3 sequence is 19 residues long.

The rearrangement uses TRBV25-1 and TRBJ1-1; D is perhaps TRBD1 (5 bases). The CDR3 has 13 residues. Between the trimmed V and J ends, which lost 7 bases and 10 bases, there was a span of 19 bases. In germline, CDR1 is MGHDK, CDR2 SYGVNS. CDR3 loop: CASTQMGGAGAFF. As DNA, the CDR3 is TGTGCCAGCACTCAAATGGGGGGAGCTGGAGCTTTCTTT. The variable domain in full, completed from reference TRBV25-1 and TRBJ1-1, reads EADIYQTPRYLVIGTGKKITLECSQTMGHDKMYWYQQDPGMELHLIHYSYGVNSTEKGDLSSESTVSRIRTEHFPLTLESARPSHTSQYLCASTQMGGAGAFFGQGTRLTVV.

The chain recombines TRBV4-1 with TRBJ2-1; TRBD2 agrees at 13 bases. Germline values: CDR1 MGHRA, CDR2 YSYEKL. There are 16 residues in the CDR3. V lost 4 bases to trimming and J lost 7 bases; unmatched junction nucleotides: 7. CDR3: CASSRAGTSGKNEQFF. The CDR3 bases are TGCGCCAGCAGCCGGGCCGGGACTAGCGGGAAAAATGAGCAGTTCTTC.

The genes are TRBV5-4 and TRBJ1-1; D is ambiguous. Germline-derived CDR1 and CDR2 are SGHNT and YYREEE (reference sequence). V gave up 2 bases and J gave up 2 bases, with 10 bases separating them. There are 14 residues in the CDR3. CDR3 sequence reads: CASSLGGFNTEAFF. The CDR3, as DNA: TGTGCCAGCAGCTTAGGAGGATTCAACACTGAAGCTTTCTTT.

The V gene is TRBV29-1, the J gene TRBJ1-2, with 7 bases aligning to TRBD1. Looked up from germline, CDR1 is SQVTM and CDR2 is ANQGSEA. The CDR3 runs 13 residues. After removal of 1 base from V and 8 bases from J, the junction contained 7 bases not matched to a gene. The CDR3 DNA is TGCAGCGTTGAAGGGGCAGGGGGATCGGGCTACACCTTC. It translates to CSVEGAGGSGYTF.

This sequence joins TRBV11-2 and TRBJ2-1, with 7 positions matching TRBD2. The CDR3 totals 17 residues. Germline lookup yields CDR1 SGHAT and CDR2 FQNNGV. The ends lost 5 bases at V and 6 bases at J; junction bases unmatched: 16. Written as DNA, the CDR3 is TGTGCCAGCAGCCCTCTCCTAGGGGCGGGAGCGGCCAATGAGCAGTTCTTC. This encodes CASSPLLGAGAANEQFF.

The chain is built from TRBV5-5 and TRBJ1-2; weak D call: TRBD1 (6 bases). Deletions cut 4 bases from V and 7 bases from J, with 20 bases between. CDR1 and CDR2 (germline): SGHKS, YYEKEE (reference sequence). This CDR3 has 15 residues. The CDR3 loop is CASSPTDSGGSGYTF. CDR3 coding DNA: TGTGCCAGCAGCCCCACGGACAGTGGCGGAAGTGGCTACACCTTC.

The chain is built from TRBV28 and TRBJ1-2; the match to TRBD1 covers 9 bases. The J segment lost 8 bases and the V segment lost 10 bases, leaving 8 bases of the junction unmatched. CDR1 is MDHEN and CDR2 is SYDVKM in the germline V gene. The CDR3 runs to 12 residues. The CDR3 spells CAISQGAQGYTF. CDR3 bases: TGTGCCATCTCACAGGGGGCGCAAGGCTACACCTTC.

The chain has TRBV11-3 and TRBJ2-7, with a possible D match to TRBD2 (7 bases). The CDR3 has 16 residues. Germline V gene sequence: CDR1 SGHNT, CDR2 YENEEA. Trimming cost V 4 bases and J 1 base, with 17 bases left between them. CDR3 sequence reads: CASSSHIGGLSYEQYF. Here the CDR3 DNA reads TGTGCCAGCAGCTCCCATATCGGGGGGCTTTCCTACGAGCAGTACTTC.

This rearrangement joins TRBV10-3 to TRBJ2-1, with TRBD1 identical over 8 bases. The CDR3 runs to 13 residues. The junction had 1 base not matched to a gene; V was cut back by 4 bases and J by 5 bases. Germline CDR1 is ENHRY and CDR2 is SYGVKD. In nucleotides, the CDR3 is TGTGCCATCAGTGGGGACAGGAACAATGAGCAGTTCTTC. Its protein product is CAISGDRNNEQFF.

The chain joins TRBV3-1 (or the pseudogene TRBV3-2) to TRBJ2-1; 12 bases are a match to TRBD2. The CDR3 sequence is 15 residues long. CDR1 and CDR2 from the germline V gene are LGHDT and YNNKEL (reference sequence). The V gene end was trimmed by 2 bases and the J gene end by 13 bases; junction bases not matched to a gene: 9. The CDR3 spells CASSQSPPSGRAQFF. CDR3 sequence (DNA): TGTGCCAGCAGCCAAAGTCCACCTAGCGGGAGGGCCCAGTTCTTC.

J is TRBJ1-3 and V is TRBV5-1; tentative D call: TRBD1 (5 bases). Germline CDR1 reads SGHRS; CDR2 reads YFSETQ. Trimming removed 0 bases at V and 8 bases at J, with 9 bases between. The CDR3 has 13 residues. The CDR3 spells CASSLGGPHTIYF. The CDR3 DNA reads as TGCGCCAGCAGCTTGGGGGGCCCCCACACCATATATTTT.

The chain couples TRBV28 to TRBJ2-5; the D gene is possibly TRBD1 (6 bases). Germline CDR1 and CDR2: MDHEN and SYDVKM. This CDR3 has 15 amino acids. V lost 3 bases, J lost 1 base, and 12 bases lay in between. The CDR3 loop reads CASSLLGQLQETQYF. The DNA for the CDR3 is TGTGCCAGCAGTTTGCTCGGACAGCTCCAAGAGACCCAGTACTTC.

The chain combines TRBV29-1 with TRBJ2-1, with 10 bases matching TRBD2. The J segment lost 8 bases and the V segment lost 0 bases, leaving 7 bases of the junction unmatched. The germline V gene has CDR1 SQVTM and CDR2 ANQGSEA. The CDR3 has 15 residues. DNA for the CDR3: TGCAGCGTTGAAGATCTAGCGGGGGCGAGGGATGAGCAGTTCTTC. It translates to CSVEDLAGARDEQFF.

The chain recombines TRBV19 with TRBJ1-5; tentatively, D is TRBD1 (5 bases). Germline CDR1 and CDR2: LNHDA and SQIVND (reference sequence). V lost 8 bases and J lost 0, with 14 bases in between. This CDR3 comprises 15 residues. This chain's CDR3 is CASGLGLYSNQPQHF. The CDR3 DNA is TGTGCCAGTGGACTGGGACTTTATAGCAATCAGCCCCAGCATTTT.

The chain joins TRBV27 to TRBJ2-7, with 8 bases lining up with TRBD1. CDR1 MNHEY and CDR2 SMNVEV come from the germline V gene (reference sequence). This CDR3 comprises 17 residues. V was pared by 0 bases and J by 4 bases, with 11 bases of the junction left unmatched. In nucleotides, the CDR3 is TGTGCCAGCAGTTTATCGACCCCTCAGGGGGCGGGATACGAGCAGTACTTC. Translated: CASSLSTPQGAGYEQYF.

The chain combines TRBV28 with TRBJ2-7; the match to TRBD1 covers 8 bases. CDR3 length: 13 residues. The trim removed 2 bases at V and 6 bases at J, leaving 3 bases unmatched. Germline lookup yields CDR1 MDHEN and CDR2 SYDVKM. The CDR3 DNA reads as TGTGCCAGCAGTTTAGGGACAGGCCCCGAGCAGTACTTC. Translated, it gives CASSLGTGPEQYF. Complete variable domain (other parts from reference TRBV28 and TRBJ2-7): DVKVTQSSRYLVKRTGEKVFLECVQDMDHENMFWYRQDPGLGLRLIYFSYDVKMKEKGDIPEGYSVSREKKERFSLILESASTNQTSMYLCASSLGTGPEQYFGPGTRLTVT.

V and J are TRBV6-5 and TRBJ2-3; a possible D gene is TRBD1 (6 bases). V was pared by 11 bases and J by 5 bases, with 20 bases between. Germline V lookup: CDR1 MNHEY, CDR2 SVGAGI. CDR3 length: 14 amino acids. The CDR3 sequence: CACREGQGRDTQYF. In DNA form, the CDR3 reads TGTGCCTGCCGAGAGGGGCAGGGGAGAGATACGCAGTATTTT.

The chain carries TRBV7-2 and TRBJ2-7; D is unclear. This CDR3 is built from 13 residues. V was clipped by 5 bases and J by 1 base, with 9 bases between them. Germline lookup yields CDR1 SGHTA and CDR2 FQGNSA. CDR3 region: CASSGVESYEQYF. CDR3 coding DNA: TGTGCCAGCAGCGGAGTGGAGTCCTACGAGCAGTACTTC.

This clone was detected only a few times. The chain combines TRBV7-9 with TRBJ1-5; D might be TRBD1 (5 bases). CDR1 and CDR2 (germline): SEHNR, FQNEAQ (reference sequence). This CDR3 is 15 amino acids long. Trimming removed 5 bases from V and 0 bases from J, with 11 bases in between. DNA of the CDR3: TGTGCCAGCAGCCTAGGGGAGAATAGCAATCAGCCCCAGCATTTT. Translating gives CASSLGENSNQPQHF.

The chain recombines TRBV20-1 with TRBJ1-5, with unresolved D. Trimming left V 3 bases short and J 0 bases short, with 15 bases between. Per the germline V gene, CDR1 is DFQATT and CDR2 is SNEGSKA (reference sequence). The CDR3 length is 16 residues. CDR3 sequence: CSASSTQRNSNQPQHF. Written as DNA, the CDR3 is TGCAGTGCTAGTTCGACCCAGCGAAATAGCAATCAGCCCCAGCATTTT.

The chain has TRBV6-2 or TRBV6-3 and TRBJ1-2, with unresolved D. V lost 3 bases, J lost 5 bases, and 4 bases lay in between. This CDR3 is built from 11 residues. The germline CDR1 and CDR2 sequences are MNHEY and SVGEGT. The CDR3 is CASSYAYGYTF. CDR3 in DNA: TGTGCCAGCAGTTATGCGTATGGCTACACCTTC.

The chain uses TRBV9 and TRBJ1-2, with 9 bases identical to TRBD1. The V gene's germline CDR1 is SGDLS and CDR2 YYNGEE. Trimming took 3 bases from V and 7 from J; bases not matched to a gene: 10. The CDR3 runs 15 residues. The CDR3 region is CASSAQTGQGIGYTF. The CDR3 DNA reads TGTGCCAGCAGCGCTCAAACGGGACAGGGAATTGGCTACACCTTC.